The entry below describes one T cell receptor beta chain. This specimen belongs to a study of OX40 agonist ivuxolimab in advanced cancers. Autoimmune disease history or systemic immunosuppression barred patients. Assay used: immunoSEQ multiplex PCR; TCRdb lists only in-frame clones, some missing. The profile shows about 96,000 clones, about 90% of them singletons. Unmatched junction bases numbered 4, after V lost 2 bases and J lost 2 bases. The germline CDR1 and CDR2 sequences are MGHRA and YSYEKL. This CDR3 is 15 amino acids long. The sequence was collected from an adult with an advanced solid tumor such as melanoma, head and neck, liver or kidney cancer. This material consisted of CD4+ or CD8+ T cells sorted from blood, taken in a trial of the OX40 agonist ivuxolimab. The V and J genes are TRBV4-1 and TRBJ1-1, with 8 bases aligning to TRBD1. The CDR3 reads CASSQQGAGNTEAFF. The CDR3 DNA sequence: TGCGCCAGCAGCCAACAGGGGGCTGGAAACACTGAAGCTTTCTTT.